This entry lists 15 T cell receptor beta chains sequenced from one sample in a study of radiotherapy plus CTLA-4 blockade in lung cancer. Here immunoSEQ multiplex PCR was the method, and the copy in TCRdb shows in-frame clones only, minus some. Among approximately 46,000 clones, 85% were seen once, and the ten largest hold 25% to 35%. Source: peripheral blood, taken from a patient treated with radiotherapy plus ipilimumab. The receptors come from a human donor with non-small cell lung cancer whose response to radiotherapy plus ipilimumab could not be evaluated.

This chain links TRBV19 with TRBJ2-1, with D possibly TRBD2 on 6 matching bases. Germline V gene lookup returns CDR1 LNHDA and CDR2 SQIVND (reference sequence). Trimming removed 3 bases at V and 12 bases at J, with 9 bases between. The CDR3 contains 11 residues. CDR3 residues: CASSMGTWQFF. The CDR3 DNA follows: TGTGCCAGTAGTATGGGGACTTGGCAGTTCTTC.

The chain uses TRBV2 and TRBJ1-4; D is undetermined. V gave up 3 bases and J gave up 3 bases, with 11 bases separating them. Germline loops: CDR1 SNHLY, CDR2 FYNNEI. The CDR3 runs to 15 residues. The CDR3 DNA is TGTGCCAGCAGTGACCCGGGGTCCTCTAATGAAAAACTGTTTTTT. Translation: CASSDPGSSNEKLFF.

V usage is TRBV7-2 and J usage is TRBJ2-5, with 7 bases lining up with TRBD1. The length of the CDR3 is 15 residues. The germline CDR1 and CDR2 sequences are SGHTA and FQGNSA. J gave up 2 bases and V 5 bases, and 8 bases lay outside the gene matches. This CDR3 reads CASSNLQGPQETQYF. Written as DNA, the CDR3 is TGTGCCAGCAGCAACTTACAGGGGCCTCAAGAGACCCAGTACTTC.

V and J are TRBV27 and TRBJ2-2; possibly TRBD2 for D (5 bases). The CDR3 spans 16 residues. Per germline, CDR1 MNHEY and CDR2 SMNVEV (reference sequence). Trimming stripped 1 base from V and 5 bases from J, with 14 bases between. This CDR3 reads CASSLFPASQTGELFF. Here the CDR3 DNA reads TGTGCCAGCAGTTTATTTCCGGCTAGCCAGACCGGGGAGCTGTTTTTT.

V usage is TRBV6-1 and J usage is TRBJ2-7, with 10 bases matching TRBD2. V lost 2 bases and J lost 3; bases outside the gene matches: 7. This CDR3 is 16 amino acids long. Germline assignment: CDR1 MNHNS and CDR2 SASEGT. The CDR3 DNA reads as TGTGCCAGCAGTGAACTAGCGGGAGTCGCCATCTACGAGCAGTACTTC. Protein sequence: CASSELAGVAIYEQYF.

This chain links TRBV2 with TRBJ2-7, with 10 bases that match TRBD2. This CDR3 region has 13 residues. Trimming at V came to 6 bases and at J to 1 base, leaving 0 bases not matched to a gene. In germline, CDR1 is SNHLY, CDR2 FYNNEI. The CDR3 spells CASRLAGSYEQYF. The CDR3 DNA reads TGTGCCAGCAGACTAGCGGGGTCCTACGAGCAGTACTTC.

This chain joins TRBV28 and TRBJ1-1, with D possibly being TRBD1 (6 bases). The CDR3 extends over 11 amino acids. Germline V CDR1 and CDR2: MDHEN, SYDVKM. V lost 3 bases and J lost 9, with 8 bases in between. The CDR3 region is CASSLTGKAFF. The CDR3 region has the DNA TGTGCCAGCAGTTTGACAGGAAAAGCTTTCTTT.

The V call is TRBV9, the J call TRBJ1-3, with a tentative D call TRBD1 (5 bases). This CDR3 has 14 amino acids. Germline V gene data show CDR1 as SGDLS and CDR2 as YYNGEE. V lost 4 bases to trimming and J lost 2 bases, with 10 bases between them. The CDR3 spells CASSPRGAGNTIYF. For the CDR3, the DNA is TGTGCCAGCAGCCCTAGGGGCGCTGGAAACACCATATATTTT.

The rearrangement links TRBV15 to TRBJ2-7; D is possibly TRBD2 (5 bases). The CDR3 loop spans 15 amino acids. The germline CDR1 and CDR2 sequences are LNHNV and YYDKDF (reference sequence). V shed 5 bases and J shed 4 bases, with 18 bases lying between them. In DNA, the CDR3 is TGTGCCACCAGCCTTGGACCAACCGGGGTATACGAGCAGTACTTC. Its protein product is CATSLGPTGVYEQYF.

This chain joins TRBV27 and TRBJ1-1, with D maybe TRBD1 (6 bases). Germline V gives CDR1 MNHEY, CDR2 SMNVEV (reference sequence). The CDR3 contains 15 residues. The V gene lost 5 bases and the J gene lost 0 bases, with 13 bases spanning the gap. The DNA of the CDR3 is TGTGCCAGCAGTCCTCCACCAGGGGTGAACACTGAAGCTTTCTTT. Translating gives CASSPPPGVNTEAFF.

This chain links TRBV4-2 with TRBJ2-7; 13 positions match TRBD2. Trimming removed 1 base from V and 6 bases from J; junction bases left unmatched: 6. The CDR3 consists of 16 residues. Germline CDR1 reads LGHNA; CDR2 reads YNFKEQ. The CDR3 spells CASSQVGLAGVVEQYF. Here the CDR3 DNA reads TGTGCCAGCAGCCAAGTTGGACTAGCGGGAGTGGTCGAGCAGTACTTC.

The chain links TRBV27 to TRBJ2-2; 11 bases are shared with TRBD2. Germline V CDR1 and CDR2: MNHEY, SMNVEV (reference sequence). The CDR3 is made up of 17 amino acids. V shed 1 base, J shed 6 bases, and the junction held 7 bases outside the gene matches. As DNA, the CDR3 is TGTGCCAGCAGTTTATTCGGTAGCGGGAGGGCCCCCGGGGAGCTGTTTTTT. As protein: CASSLFGSGRAPGELFF.

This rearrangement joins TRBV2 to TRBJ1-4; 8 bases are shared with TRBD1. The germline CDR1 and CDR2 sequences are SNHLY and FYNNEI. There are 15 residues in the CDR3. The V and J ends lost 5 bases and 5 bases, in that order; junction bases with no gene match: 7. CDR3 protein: CASSSQGARNEKLFF. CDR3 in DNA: TGTGCCAGCAGTTCCCAGGGGGCGCGGAATGAAAAACTGTTTTTT.

DNA of the CDR3: TGTGCCAGCAGCTTTAGCGGAGCGGATACGCAGTATTTT. Residues: CASSFSGADTQYF. This chain joins TRBV7-9 and TRBJ2-3; D possibly corresponds to TRBD2 (6 bases). The CDR3 is 13 residues long. The ends were cut back, 3 bases at V and 6 bases at J, with 10 bases in the middle. Germline V CDR1 and CDR2: SEHNR, FQNEAQ (reference sequence). Variable domain in full (rest from reference TRBV7-9 and TRBJ2-3): DTGVSQNPRHKITKRGQNVTFRCDPISEHNRLYWYRQTLGQGPEFLTYFQNEAQLEKSRLLSDRFSAERPKGSFSTLEIQRTEQGDSAMYLCASSFSGADTQYFGPGTRLTVL.

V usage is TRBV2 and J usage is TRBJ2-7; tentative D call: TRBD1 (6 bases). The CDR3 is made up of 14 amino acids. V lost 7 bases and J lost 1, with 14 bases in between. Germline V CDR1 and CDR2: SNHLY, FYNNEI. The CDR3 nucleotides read TGTGCCAGCACCCCAGGGGCCGGATCCTACGAGCAGTACTTC. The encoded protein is CASTPGAGSYEQYF.